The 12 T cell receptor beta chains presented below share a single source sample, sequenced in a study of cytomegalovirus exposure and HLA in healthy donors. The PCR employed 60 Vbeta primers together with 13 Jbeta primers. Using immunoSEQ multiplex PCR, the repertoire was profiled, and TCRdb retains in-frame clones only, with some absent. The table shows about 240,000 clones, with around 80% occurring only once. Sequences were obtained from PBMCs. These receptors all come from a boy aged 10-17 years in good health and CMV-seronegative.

Written as DNA, the CDR3 is TGTGCCAGCAGGCTTAGACAGACTCACGATGAGCAGTTCTTC. This sequence encodes CASRLRQTHDEQFF. The chain is built from TRBV2 and TRBJ2-1; maybe TRBD1 (5 bases). CDR1 is SNHLY and CDR2 is FYNNEI in the germline V gene. Between the trimmed V and J ends, which lost 6 bases and 8 bases, there was a span of 17 bases. The CDR3 loop spans 14 amino acids.

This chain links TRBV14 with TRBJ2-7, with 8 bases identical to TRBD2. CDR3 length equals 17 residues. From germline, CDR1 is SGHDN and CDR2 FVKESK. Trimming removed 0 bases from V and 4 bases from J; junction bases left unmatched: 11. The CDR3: CASSQDSPTSGVYEQYF. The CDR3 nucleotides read TGTGCCAGCAGCCAAGATAGTCCAACTAGCGGAGTATACGAGCAGTACTTC.

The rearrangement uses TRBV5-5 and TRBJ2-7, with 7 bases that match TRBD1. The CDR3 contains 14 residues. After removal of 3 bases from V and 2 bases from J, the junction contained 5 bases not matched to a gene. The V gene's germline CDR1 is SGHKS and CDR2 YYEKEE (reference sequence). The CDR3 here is CASSWQGVTYEQYF. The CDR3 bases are TGTGCCAGCAGCTGGCAGGGGGTGACCTACGAGCAGTACTTC.

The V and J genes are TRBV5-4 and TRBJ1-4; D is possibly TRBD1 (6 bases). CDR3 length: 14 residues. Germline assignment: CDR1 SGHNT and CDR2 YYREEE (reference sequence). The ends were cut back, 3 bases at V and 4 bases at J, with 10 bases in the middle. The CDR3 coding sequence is TGTGCCAGCAGCTGGGGAGGGGGTAATGAAAAACTGTTTTTT. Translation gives CASSWGGGNEKLFF.

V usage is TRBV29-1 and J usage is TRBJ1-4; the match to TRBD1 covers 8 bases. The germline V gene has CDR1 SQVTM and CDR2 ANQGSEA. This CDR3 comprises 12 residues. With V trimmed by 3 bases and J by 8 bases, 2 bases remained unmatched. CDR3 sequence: CSVDPGGEKLFF. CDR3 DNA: TGCAGCGTTGACCCAGGGGGCGAAAAACTGTTTTTT.

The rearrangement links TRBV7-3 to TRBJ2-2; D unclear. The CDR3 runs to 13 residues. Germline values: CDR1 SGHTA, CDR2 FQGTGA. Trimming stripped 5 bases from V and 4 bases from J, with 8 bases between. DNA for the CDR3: TGTGCCAGCAGCGAACAGAGCACCGGGGAGCTGTTTTTT. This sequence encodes CASSEQSTGELFF.

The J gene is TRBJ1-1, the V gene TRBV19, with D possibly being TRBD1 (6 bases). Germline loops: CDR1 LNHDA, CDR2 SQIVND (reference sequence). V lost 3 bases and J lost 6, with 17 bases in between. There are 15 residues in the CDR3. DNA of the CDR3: TGTGCCAGTAGTATTAGGAGTTCGGACAGCCCTGAAGCTTTCTTT. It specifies CASSIRSSDSPEAFF.

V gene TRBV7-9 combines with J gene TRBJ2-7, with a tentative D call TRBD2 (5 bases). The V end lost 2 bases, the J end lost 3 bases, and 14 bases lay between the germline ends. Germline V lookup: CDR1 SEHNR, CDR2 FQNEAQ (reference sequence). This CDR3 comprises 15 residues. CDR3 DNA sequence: TGTGCCAGCAGCTTAATTCCAAGTGGAGGCTACGAGCAGTACTTC. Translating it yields CASSLIPSGGYEQYF.

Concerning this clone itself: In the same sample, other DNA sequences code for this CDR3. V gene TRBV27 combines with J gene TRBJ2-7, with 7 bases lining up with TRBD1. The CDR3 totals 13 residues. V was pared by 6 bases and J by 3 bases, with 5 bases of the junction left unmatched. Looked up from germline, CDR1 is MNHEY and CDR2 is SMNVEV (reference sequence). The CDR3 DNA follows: TGTGCCAGCAGCCATGGGACAGACTACGAGCAGTACTTC. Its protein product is CASSHGTDYEQYF.

The CDR3 reads CASGYQGAGVTGELFF. In nucleotides, the CDR3 is TGCGCCAGCGGCTACCAAGGGGCAGGGGTCACCGGGGAGCTGTTTTTT. J is TRBJ2-2 and V is TRBV5-1; tentative D call: TRBD1 (6 bases). CDR3 size: 16 residues. The V and J ends lost 7 bases and 4 bases respectively, with 20 bases between them. The germline CDR1 and CDR2 sequences are SGHRS and YFSETQ.

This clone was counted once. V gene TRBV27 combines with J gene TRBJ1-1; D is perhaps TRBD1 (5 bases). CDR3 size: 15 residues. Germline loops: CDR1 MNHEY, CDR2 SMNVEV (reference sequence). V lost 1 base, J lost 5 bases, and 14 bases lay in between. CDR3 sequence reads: CASSLFQGGWTEAFF. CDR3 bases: TGTGCCAGCAGTTTATTCCAGGGAGGGTGGACTGAAGCTTTCTTT.

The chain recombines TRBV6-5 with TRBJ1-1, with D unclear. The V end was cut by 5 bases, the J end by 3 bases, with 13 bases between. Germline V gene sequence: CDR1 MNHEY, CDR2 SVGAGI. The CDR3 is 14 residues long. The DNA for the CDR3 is TGTGCCAGCAGTCCTGGTGGGGAGTACACTGAAGCTTTCTTT. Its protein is CASSPGGEYTEAFF.